This T cell receptor (beta chain) was profiled in a study of T cell repertoires in cytomegalovirus infection. Study background: Shared public TCR beta signatures pointed to both CMV infection and a matching HLA type.

The trim removed 4 bases at V and 0 bases at J, leaving 6 bases unmatched. This CDR3 contains 15 residues. Per germline, CDR1 SGDLS and CDR2 YYNGEE. Study outcomes and limitations: People with CMV and the relevant HLA were identified by cumulative public TCR beta family frequency. Dominating the ex vivo response were HLA-C-restricted CMV-specific TCR beta clonotypes.

Many counts were recorded for this clonotype. Its target is not known. TCRdb ran MiXCR on the reads and lists one entry per CDR3 protein. The sample has roughly 250,000 distinct CDR3 sequences, approximately 22% seen once; the top ten hold around a sixth. This receptor was identified in a human donor in good health (CMV status not recorded). Some clones in this sample may be carry-over from other donors' samples. The chain is built from TRBV9 and TRBJ2-7; TRBD2 matches at 8 bases. What was sequenced was CD8+ T cells from PBMCs. CDR3 nucleotide sequence: TGTGCCAGCAGCCCCAGCGGGGGATTCTCCTACGAGCAGTACTTC. Amino acids: CASSPSGGFSYEQYF.